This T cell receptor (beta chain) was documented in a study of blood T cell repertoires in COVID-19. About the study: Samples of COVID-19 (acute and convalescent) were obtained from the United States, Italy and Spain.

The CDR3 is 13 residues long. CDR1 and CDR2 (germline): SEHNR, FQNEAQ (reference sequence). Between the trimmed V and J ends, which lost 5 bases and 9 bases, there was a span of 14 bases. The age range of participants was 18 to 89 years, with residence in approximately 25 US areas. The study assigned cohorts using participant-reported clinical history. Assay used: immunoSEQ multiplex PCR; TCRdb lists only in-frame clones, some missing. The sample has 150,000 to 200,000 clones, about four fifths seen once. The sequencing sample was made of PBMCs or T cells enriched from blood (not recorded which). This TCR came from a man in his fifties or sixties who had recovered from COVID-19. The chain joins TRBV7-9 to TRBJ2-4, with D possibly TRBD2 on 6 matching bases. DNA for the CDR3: TGTGCCAGCAGCGACGGGACTGATGTCATTCAGTACTTC. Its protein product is CASSDGTDVIQYF. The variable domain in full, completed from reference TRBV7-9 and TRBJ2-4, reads DTGVSQNPRHKITKRGQNVTFRCDPISEHNRLYWYRQTLGQGPEFLTYFQNEAQLEKSRLLSDRFSAERPKGSFSTLEIQRTEQGDSAMYLCASSDGTDVIQYFGAGTRLSVL.